One and the same sample provided the 25 T cell receptor beta chains below, sequenced in a study of shared clonotypes between healthy human individuals. TCRdb's copy holds only in-frame clones and misses some; the assay was immunoSEQ multiplex PCR. The data show roughly 1,100,000 clones, with about 75% seen just once and approximately 1.5% held by the top ten. The sequenced material came from memory CD4+ T cells sorted from blood. Sample subset: CD45RA-negative fraction. The receptors here all came from a man aged 18 to 35 in good health.

In its sample, this clone was seen a few times. The chain links TRBV27 to TRBJ2-2; TRBD2 is a possible D gene (6 bases). V lost 5 bases and J 14 bases, leaving 21 bases between the germline ends. This CDR3 contains 14 residues. Germline lookup yields CDR1 MNHEY and CDR2 SMNVEV (reference sequence). CDR3: CASSLDGGSGKLFF. CDR3 DNA sequence: TGTGCCAGCAGTCTAGATGGGGGGTCGGGGAAACTGTTTTTT.

The rearrangement uses TRBV11-2 and TRBJ2-3, with 7 nucleotides matching TRBD2. The CDR3 has 15 amino acids. The V segment lost 1 base and the J segment 2 bases; nucleotides outside the gene matches: 3. The germline CDR1 and CDR2 sequences are SGHAT and FQNNGV. CDR3 sequence (DNA): TGTGCCAGCAGCTTAGTGGGGGGGTCCACAGATACGCAGTATTTT. Residues: CASSLVGGSTDTQYF.

The genes are TRBV5-4 and TRBJ2-2; 10 bases fit TRBD2. Germline V lookup: CDR1 SGHNT, CDR2 YYREEE (reference sequence). J lost 6 bases, V lost 4 bases, and 12 bases had no gene match. The CDR3 totals 17 residues. The CDR3: CASSAGTSVSFAGELFF. CDR3 in DNA: TGTGCCAGCAGCGCCGGGACTAGCGTCTCCTTCGCCGGGGAGCTGTTTTTT.

The rearrangement links TRBV10-3 to TRBJ1-5; D gene ambiguous. The CDR3 is 13 residues long. V was shortened by 5 bases and J by 9 bases, with 14 bases between the two germline ends. The germline CDR1 and CDR2 sequences are ENHRY and SYGVKD. CDR3 loop: CAISPDRPLPQHF. CDR3 DNA: TGTGCCATCAGTCCGGACCGCCCGCTGCCCCAGCATTTT.

This chain links TRBV7-9 with TRBJ2-3; D is undetermined. Germline loops: CDR1 SEHNR, CDR2 FQNEAQ (reference sequence). Trimming took 7 bases from V and 0 from J, leaving 14 bases between them. The CDR3 consists of 15 residues. The CDR3 here is CASTNPRASTDTQYF. The CDR3 region has the DNA TGTGCCAGCACCAACCCTCGTGCTAGCACAGATACGCAGTATTTT.

The chain uses TRBV7-9 and TRBJ2-3; no clear D gene. Germline V gives CDR1 SEHNR, CDR2 FQNEAQ (reference sequence). The CDR3 contains 15 residues. Trimming shortened V by 2 bases and J by 2 bases, and 11 bases separated the two germline ends. DNA of the CDR3: TGTGCCAGCAGCTTATGGGTTGGGTACACAGATACGCAGTATTTT. This encodes CASSLWVGYTDTQYF.

The chain couples TRBV5-4 to TRBJ2-7; 14 bases are shared with TRBD2. The germline V gene encodes CDR1 SGHNT and CDR2 YYREEE (reference sequence). Trimming cost V 4 bases and J 7 bases; bases outside gene matches: 10. This CDR3 contains 16 residues. The CDR3 reads CASSALTSGRAWEQYF. The CDR3 DNA sequence: TGTGCCAGCAGCGCCCTGACTAGCGGGAGGGCCTGGGAGCAGTACTTC.

V gene TRBV6-5 combines with J gene TRBJ1-2; 7 bases are shared with TRBD1. V lost 8 bases and J lost 8; bases outside the gene matches: 11. The germline V gene encodes CDR1 MNHEY and CDR2 SVGAGI. The CDR3 is 13 amino acids. CDR3 amino acids: CASLDRVGRGYTF. Here the CDR3 DNA reads TGTGCCAGCCTTGACAGGGTAGGGAGAGGCTACACCTTC.

This clone was recorded once. The sample holds other DNA sequences that translate to the same CDR3. The chain is built from TRBV2 and TRBJ1-4; D is unclear. Per the germline V gene, CDR1 is SNHLY and CDR2 is FYNNEI. This CDR3 has 15 amino acids. Trimming shortened V by 0 bases and J by 5 bases, and 10 bases separated the two germline ends. CDR3 sequence reads: CASSEAGRPNEKLFF. For the CDR3, the DNA is TGTGCCAGCAGTGAAGCGGGCAGACCGAATGAAAAACTGTTTTTT.

The V and J genes are TRBV2 and TRBJ2-7; maybe TRBD2 (6 bases). The CDR3 is 15 amino acids. The germline V gene encodes CDR1 SNHLY and CDR2 FYNNEI. V lost 3 bases and J 3 bases, leaving 15 bases between the germline ends. This CDR3 is CASSDPGERGYEQYF. The CDR3 DNA reads as TGTGCCAGCAGTGACCCGGGGGAGCGCGGCTACGAGCAGTACTTC.

The rearrangement joins TRBV6-5 to TRBJ1-1; D is unclear. Germline CDR1 and CDR2: MNHEY and SVGAGI. The CDR3 has 14 amino acids. The V end lost 3 bases, the J end lost 6 bases, and 14 bases lay between the germline ends. The CDR3 DNA reads TGTGCCAGCAGTTATAACCTACGGAGCGCTGAAGCTTTCTTT. Translation: CASSYNLRSAEAFF.

This clone was observed a few times. V and J are TRBV27 and TRBJ2-7, with 7 bases fitting TRBD1. In germline, CDR1 is MNHEY, CDR2 SMNVEV (reference sequence). V was clipped by 6 bases and J by 10 bases; unmatched bases: 9. This CDR3 spans 12 amino acids. DNA for the CDR3: TGTGCCAGCAGCGCAGACAGGGCATCACAGTACTTC. This translates into CASSADRASQYF.

The chain recombines TRBV5-1 with TRBJ2-5, with D tentatively TRBD2 (5 bases). Deletions cut 0 bases from V and 5 bases from J, with 17 bases between. From germline, CDR1 is SGHRS and CDR2 YFSETQ. CDR3 length: 16 amino acids. The CDR3 region has the DNA TGCGCCAGCAGCTTGGGGAGTCGAGCGGCCCGCGAGACCCAGTACTTC. It translates to CASSLGSRAARETQYF.

A word on this clone: At the DNA level, this CDR3 is encoded by other sequences in the same sample as well. The J gene is TRBJ2-7, the V gene TRBV2, with D tentatively TRBD1 (6 bases). Trimming took off 3 bases at V and 0 bases at J, with 9 bases between the two ends. Germline lookup yields CDR1 SNHLY and CDR2 FYNNEI. This CDR3 contains 14 residues. CDR3 in amino acids: CASSDRGYSYEQYF. The CDR3 coding sequence is TGTGCCAGCAGTGACAGGGGATACTCCTACGAGCAGTACTTC. The complete variable domain, with remaining parts taken from reference TRBV2 and TRBJ2-7, reads EPEVTQTPSHQVTQMGQEVILRCVPISNHLYFYWYRQILGQKVEFLVSFYNNEISEKSEIFDDQFSVERPDGSNFTLKIRSTKLEDSAMYFCASSDRGYSYEQYFGPGTRLTVT.

The CDR3 bases are TGTGCCAACTTAAAAGGTCTCAGCACAGATACGCAGTATTTT. Encoded protein: CANLKGLSTDTQYF. The rearrangement uses TRBV9 and TRBJ2-3, with D hard to call. The CDR3 consists of 14 residues. Trimming removed 9 bases at V and 0 bases at J, with 14 bases between. CDR1 and CDR2 from the germline V gene are SGDLS and YYNGEE.

The chain links TRBV7-6 to TRBJ2-1, with D perhaps TRBD1 or TRBD2 (5 bases each). The germline V gene has CDR1 SGHVS and CDR2 FNYEAQ. Trimming took off 5 bases at V and 5 bases at J, with 16 bases between the two ends. The CDR3 has 15 amino acids. CDR3 DNA: TGTGCCAGCAGCCCACGGGGCGGGTCGAACAATGAGCAGTTCTTC. Translation: CASSPRGGSNNEQFF. Drawing the rest from reference TRBV7-6 and TRBJ2-1, the complete variable domain is GAGVSQSPRYKVTKRGQDVALRCDPISGHVSLYWYRQALGQGPEFLTYFNYEAQQDKSGLPNDRFSAERPEGSISTLTIQRTEQRDSAMYRCASSPRGGSNNEQFFGPGTRLTVL.

V is TRBV5-6 and J is TRBJ2-7, with 10 bases aligning to TRBD2. This CDR3 is built from 17 residues. The V gene end was trimmed by 5 bases and the J gene end by 0 bases; junction bases not matched to a gene: 11. Germline V lookup: CDR1 SGHDT, CDR2 YYEEEE. The CDR3 spells CASRQNSGGIPSYEQYF. The CDR3 bases are TGTGCCAGCAGGCAGAATAGCGGGGGGATCCCCTCCTACGAGCAGTACTTC.

Only a few counts were recorded for this clone. Other DNA sequences in the sample encode the same CDR3. V usage is TRBV6-5 and J usage is TRBJ2-6; D remains unclear. The germline V and J ends were trimmed by 6 bases and 0 bases, with 3 bases remaining between them. The germline gives CDR1 MNHEY, CDR2 SVGAGI. The CDR3 is made up of 13 amino acids. CDR3 loop: CASSLSGANVLTF. In DNA form, the CDR3 reads TGTGCCAGCAGCCTCTCTGGGGCCAACGTCCTGACTTTC.

This rearrangement joins TRBV5-1 to TRBJ2-3; unclear D gene. In germline, CDR1 is SGHRS, CDR2 YFSETQ. The CDR3 length is 15 residues. V lost 6 bases and J 0 bases, leaving 14 bases between the germline ends. The CDR3, as DNA: TGCGCCAGCAAGAGGAGCGTTGCCAGCACAGATACGCAGTATTTT. Protein product: CASKRSVASTDTQYF. The full variable domain, with the rest looked up from reference TRBV5-1 and TRBJ2-3, is KAGVTQTPRYLIKTRGQQVTLSCSPISGHRSVSWYQQTPGQGLQFLFEYFSETQRNKGNFPGRFSGRQFSNSRSEMNVSTLELGDSALYLCASKRSVASTDTQYFGPGTRLTVL.

This chain uses TRBV30 with TRBJ1-4; D is unclear. Germline-derived CDR1 and CDR2 are GTSNPN and SVGIG (reference sequence). The V end was cut by 7 bases, the J end by 7 bases, with 28 bases between. The CDR3 is 17 amino acids. Written as DNA, the CDR3 is TGTGCCTCGAACCCGGCGAATCTCCCCCCCCGGACTGAAAAACTGTTTTTT. Protein product: CASNPANLPPRTEKLFF.

Concerning this clone: A far larger clone is only one base removed, so a read error is likely. This chain joins TRBV11-2 and TRBJ2-7; D is possibly TRBD2 (5 bases). Deletions cut 1 base from V and 0 bases from J, with 7 bases between. From germline, CDR1 is SGHAT and CDR2 FQNNGV. The CDR3 spans 14 residues. The CDR3 is CASSLAGNSYEQYF. CDR3 nucleotides: TGTGCCAGCAGCTTAGCCGGGAACTCCTACGAGCAGTACTTC.

V usage is TRBV19 and J usage is TRBJ1-1, with D possibly matching TRBD1 (5 bases). Trimming pared 3 bases from V and 1 base from J, leaving 15 bases between. This CDR3 contains 16 residues. Germline values: CDR1 LNHDA, CDR2 SQIVND (reference sequence). CDR3 sequence (DNA): TGTGCCAGTAGTATCGCCCCGGGGCTGGGGAACACTGAAGCTTTCTTT. Translated, it gives CASSIAPGLGNTEAFF.

The chain has TRBV5-1 and TRBJ1-4; 8 bases map to TRBD1. The CDR3 spans 14 residues. Germline values: CDR1 SGHRS, CDR2 YFSETQ. Trimming took 5 bases from V and 8 from J; bases not matched to a gene: 8. The CDR3 sequence: CASRIGTGAEKLFF. The CDR3 nucleotides are TGCGCCAGCAGAATCGGGACAGGTGCCGAAAAACTGTTTTTT.

V and J are TRBV28 and TRBJ1-6; no definite D call. V lost 5 bases to trimming and J lost 8 bases, with 10 bases between them. Germline CDR1 is MDHEN and CDR2 is SYDVKM. The CDR3 consists of 13 residues. The CDR3 bases are TGTGCCAGCAGTGATAGGGCCGATTCACCCCTCCACTTT. As protein: CASSDRADSPLHF.

This chain connects TRBV30 to TRBJ1-1; no reliable D call. The CDR3 contains 13 residues. The V gene's germline CDR1 is GTSNPN and CDR2 SVGIG (reference sequence). V gave up 5 bases and J gave up 4 bases, with 14 bases separating them. The CDR3 loop is CAWFTREGTEAFF. In DNA, the CDR3 is TGTGCCTGGTTTACTCGGGAGGGCACTGAAGCTTTCTTT.